Each of the 2 T cell receptor beta chains below was sequenced from the same sample in a study of T cell repertoires in cytomegalovirus infection. No antigen is known for these receptors. One entry per CDR3 protein results from TCRdb running MiXCR on the reads. The sample shows about 110,000 distinct CDR3 sequences, less than 30% of them seen only once. Sequences were derived from CD8+ T cells from cultured PBMCs, sampled from culture after CMV antigen stimulation. These receptors all stem from a human donor in good health (CMV status not recorded). Some clones in this sample may be carry-over from other donors' samples.

The sample holds many counts of this clonotype. The chain couples TRBV4-2 to TRBJ1-1, with D perhaps TRBD1 (5 bases). The V end was cut by 0 bases, the J end by 6 bases, with 17 bases between. The germline gives CDR1 LGHNA, CDR2 YNFKEQ. The CDR3 sequence is 16 residues long. As DNA, the CDR3 is TGTGCCAGCAGCCAAGATAGGGGTCCCGACGGCGCTGAAGCTTTCTTT. This codes for CASSQDRGPDGAEAFF.

This chain connects TRBV4-1 to TRBJ1-4; D might be TRBD1 (5 bases). The V end lost 3 bases, the J end lost 7 bases, and 12 bases lay between the germline ends. CDR1 and CDR2 from the germline V gene are MGHRA and YSYEKL. CDR3 size: 14 residues. CDR3 loop: CASSHGGQGEKLFF. In DNA, the CDR3 is TGCGCCAGCAGCCATGGTGGTCAGGGTGAAAAACTGTTTTTT.